Listed here is a single T cell receptor (beta chain). The sample originates from a study of T cell changes during pregnancy in multiple sclerosis. This CDR3 spans 15 amino acids. Germline loops: CDR1 LNHDA, CDR2 SQIVND (reference sequence). The ends lost 5 bases at V and 3 bases at J; junction bases unmatched: 8. TCRdb's table, derived via immunoSEQ multiplex PCR, lists solely in-frame clones and lacks some. The sample consists of around 56,000 clones, about 90% of them appearing once. The clonotype originates from a female donor with multiple sclerosis, enrolled in a pregnancy study. The rearrangement links TRBV19 to TRBJ1-1; 8 bases match TRBD1. The starting material was CD4+ T cells from peripheral blood mononuclear cells, obtained in the first trimester of pregnancy. CDR3 protein: CASSFGQGRHTEAFF. CDR3 coding DNA: TGTGCCAGTAGTTTTGGACAGGGTAGGCACACTGAAGCTTTCTTT.